Listed below are T cell receptor beta chains from one sample, sequenced in a study of CD8+CD57+ T cells in acquired aplastic anemia. TCRdb itself ran the reads through MiXCR, one entry per CDR3 protein. The table shows roughly 290,000 distinct CDR3 sequences, with about three fifths occurring only once. Sequences were obtained from sorted CD4+, CD8+, or CD8+CD57+ T cells (not recorded which) from PBMCs. The origin of the receptors is a human donor with aplastic anemia. CDR3s include the opening cysteine and the closing phenylalanine or tryptophan. Each record gives: CDR3 protein, CDR3 DNA, J gene, V gene, D gene, clone size, CDR3 length. A D gene is named only where the DNA matches it firmly. Clone sizes are given selectively: once, few, many, or a class where the clone is expanded.

CASSSTGTGSYGYTF	TGTGCCAGCAGCTCAACCGGGACAGGGTCCTATGGCTACACCTTC	TRBJ1-2	TRBV7-2	TRBD1	NA	15
CASTRPSGGAQYF	TGTGCCAGCACTCGCCCTAGCGGGGGGGCCCAGTACTTC	TRBJ2-5	TRBV2	TRBD2	NA	13
CASSSRQGSPQHF	TGTGCCAGCAGTTCCAGACAAGGGAGCCCCCAGCATTTT	TRBJ1-5	TRBV12-3/TRBV12-4	NA	once	13
CSARSTGDSPLHF	TGCAGTGCTAGATCGACAGGGGATTCACCCCTCCACTTT	TRBJ1-6	TRBV20-1	TRBD1	NA	13
CATSRDDIPETQYF	TGTGCCACCAGCAGGGACGACATCCCAGAGACCCAGTACTTC	TRBJ2-5	TRBV15	NA	few	14
CASSIDRGYTEAFF	TGTGCCAGTAGTATTGACAGGGGGTACACTGAAGCTTTCTTT	TRBJ1-1	TRBV19	TRBD1	NA	14
CSAVPLGTATNTGELFF	TGCAGTGCTGTACCCCTCGGGACAGCAACTAACACCGGGGAGCTGTTTTTT	TRBJ2-2	TRBV20-1	TRBD1	NA	17
CASRGRGHQPQHF	TGTGCCAGCAGGGGACGTGGACATCAGCCCCAGCATTTT	TRBJ1-5	TRBV12-3/TRBV12-4	NA	NA	13
CASSSGLAEYEQYF	TGTGCCAGTAGTTCGGGACTAGCGGAGTACGAGCAGTACTTC	TRBJ2-7	TRBV19	TRBD2	NA	14
CASSLPGQGNTGELFF	TGTGCCAGCAGCTTGCCGGGACAGGGGAACACCGGGGAGCTGTTTTTT	TRBJ2-2	TRBV5-4	TRBD1	many	16
CAWSGMGDTQYF	TGTGCCTGGAGTGGGATGGGAGATACGCAGTATTTT	TRBJ2-3	TRBV30	NA	many	12
CASSLGGAGYTF	TGTGCCAGCAGTCTAGGGGGGGCCGGCTACACCTTC	TRBJ1-2	TRBV7-9	NA	few	12
CSVAGTGASWGYTF	TGCAGCGTTGCCGGGACAGGAGCATCATGGGGCTACACCTTC	TRBJ1-2	TRBV29-1	TRBD1	NA	14
CASSLSDNYEQYF	TGTGCCAGCAGCTTATCCGACAACTACGAGCAGTACTTC	TRBJ2-7	TRBV7-9	NA	many	13
CAISDVGEEAFF	TGTGCCATCAGTGATGTGGGCGAGGAAGCTTTCTTT	TRBJ1-1	TRBV10-3	NA	few	12
CASSWRQVIFQETQYF	TGCGCCAGCAGCTGGCGACAGGTAATCTTCCAAGAGACCCAGTACTTC	TRBJ2-5	TRBV5-1	NA	many	16
CASSPQTGGEAFF	TGTGCCAGTAGTCCCCAGACAGGGGGGGAAGCTTTCTTT	TRBJ1-1	TRBV19	TRBD1	NA	13
CASSLEWGNSPLHF	TGCGCCAGCAGCTTGGAATGGGGCAATTCACCCCTCCACTTT	TRBJ1-6	TRBV5-1	NA	NA	14
CATSRNVDNYGYTF	TGTGCCACCAGCAGAAACGTAGACAACTATGGCTACACCTTC	TRBJ1-2	TRBV15	NA	many	14
CASSEEWLGQGGTEAFF	TGTGCCAGCAGTGAAGAATGGTTGGGACAGGGGGGCACTGAAGCTTTCTTT	TRBJ1-1	TRBV2	TRBD1	NA	17
CATSVAAGTETQHF	TGTGCCACCAGCGTAGCAGCCGGGACAGAGACCCAGCATTTT	TRBJ1-5	TRBV15	TRBD1	NA	14
CASSVDSEQFF	TGTGCCAGCAGCGTGGACAGTGAGCAGTTCTTC	TRBJ2-1	TRBV9	NA	NA	11
CASSSGTGGLGEQYF	TGCGCCAGCAGCTCCGGGACAGGGGGATTGGGGGAGCAGTACTTC	TRBJ2-7	TRBV5-1	TRBD1	many	15
CSVRIRAGGQFF	TGCAGCGTCCGTATTCGAGCGGGAGGGCAGTTCTTC	TRBJ2-1	TRBV29-1	TRBD2	NA	12
CATSRARAYYEQYF	TGTGCCACCAGCAGAGCAAGGGCTTACTACGAGCAGTACTTC	TRBJ2-7	TRBV15	NA	NA	14
CASSQQGIAYEQYF	TGTGCCAGCAGCCAACAGGGAATTGCCTACGAGCAGTACTTC	TRBJ2-7	TRBV3-1	NA	NA	14
CSARTPGQGASPLHF	TGCAGTGCTAGAACCCCGGGACAGGGGGCTTCACCCCTCCACTTT	TRBJ1-6	TRBV20-1	TRBD1	NA	15
CASSRRGWTEAFF	TGCGCCAGCTCTCGCAGGGGTTGGACTGAAGCTTTCTTT	TRBJ1-1	TRBV10-2	NA	many	13
CSEREGTDTQYF	TGCAGTGAGCGGGAGGGCACAGATACGCAGTATTTT	TRBJ2-3	TRBV20-1	TRBD2	NA	12
CALGLPHEQYF	TGCGCCCTAGGGCTGCCCCACGAGCAGTACTTC	TRBJ2-7	TRBV10-1	NA	NA	11
CASSLEFTGNEKLFF	TGTGCCAGCAGCTTGGAGTTTACAGGAAATGAAAAACTGTTTTTT	TRBJ1-4	TRBV5-8	NA	many	15
CASSCGRIAGGETQYF	TGTGCCAGCAGTTGCGGCCGGATAGCGGGAGGGGAGACCCAGTACTTC	TRBJ2-5	TRBV6-6	TRBD2	NA	16
CSAIFGTTSTDTQYF	TGCAGTGCTATCTTCGGGACTACCAGCACAGATACGCAGTATTTT	TRBJ2-3	TRBV20-1	TRBD2	NA	15
CASSVSWAEAFF	TGTGCCAGCAGTGTGAGTTGGGCTGAAGCTTTCTTT	TRBJ1-1	TRBV12-3/TRBV12-4	NA	NA	12
CASSELFEAFF	TGTGCCAGCAGTGAACTGTTCGAAGCTTTCTTT	TRBJ1-1	TRBV2	NA	many	11
CASSPGTSNRETQYF	TGCGCCAGCAGTCCCGGGACTTCCAACAGGGAGACCCAGTACTTC	TRBJ2-5	TRBV5-1	NA	many	15
CASSIGSTDTQYF	TGTGCCAGTAGTATTGGTAGCACAGATACGCAGTATTTT	TRBJ2-3	TRBV19	NA	NA	13